The TCR beta chain described here comes from a study of blood T cells in healthy people across ages. Whole-study results and caveats: The long-lived group displayed more naive CD4+ cells, plus higher diversity, than the aged donors did.

The CDR3 runs to 18 residues. Trimming pared 5 bases from V and 0 bases from J, leaving 17 bases between. As for this clonotype: Its antigen is not known.

Sample-barcoded 5' priming and a J-beta primer mix drove a second PCR of 7 to 11 cycles. Each CDR3 protein gets one entry after TCRdb re-called the 5' RACE reads with MiXCR. This table holds some 750,000 distinct CDR3 sequences, about a fifth found once. The TCR sequence derives from a man aged 65-85 years in good health. This chain uses TRBV12-3 or TRBV12-4 with TRBJ2-6; TRBD1 might be the D (5 bases). Material for sequencing was blood. The CDR3: CASSPRAMGSSGANVLTF. CDR3 in DNA: TGTGCCAGCAGTCCCAGGGCAATGGGCAGCTCTGGGGCCAACGTCCTGACTTTC.